Described below is a single TCR beta chain sequence and its context. CDR3 length: 13 residues. Trimming removed 4 bases at V and 2 bases at J, with 9 bases between. Germline CDR1 reads SGHNT; CDR2 reads YYREEE (reference sequence). Original data processing: Estimates of nucleated cell counts were drawn from the amplification of reference gene primers. Libraries were prepared by immunoSEQ multiplex PCR; TCRdb keeps only in-frame clonotypes and omits some of them. V and J calls and clone size are copied from that table; D and trimming were computed from the DNA. The data hold about 260,000 clones, with 75% to 90% observed a single time. This record belongs to a study of blood T cell repertoires in COVID-19. Study overall: Material from acute and convalescent COVID-19 was sourced from the United States, Italy and Spain. T cells, B-cell-depleted T cells, or PBMCs supplied cDNA or gDNA.

The source is a man aged 25 to 40 with active or convalescent COVID-19. Sequences were obtained from peripheral blood. This sequence joins TRBV5-4 and TRBJ2-5; perhaps TRBD1 as D (6 bases). CDR3 loop: CASSVDRQETQYF. For the CDR3, the DNA is TGTGCCAGCAGCGTGGACAGACAAGAGACCCAGTACTTC.